The 8 T cell receptor beta chains below were found in one sample sequenced in a study of PD-1 blockade in classical Hodgkin lymphoma (dated by TCRdb to the early 2020s). The method behind the library was the immunoSEQ multiplex PCR assay. TCRdb carries this immuneACCESS record with in-frame sequences only. Its versions omit some clonotypes, under half of them owing to an unresolved V gene in the studies checked, with the rest unexplained. A total of tens of thousands of clones appear in this sample, under 95% of them only once. The top ten clonotypes cover around 10% of the sample. The sample's time point, from its label and the paper: cycle 4 day 1 (C4D1), after less than seven weeks of nivolumab. All trial patients had relapsed after autologous stem cell transplantation, with cohorts A, B and C differing in prior brentuximab vedotin exposure. The sample here was peripheral blood mononuclear cells (PBMCs), taken before the fourth cycle of nivolumab. The origin of the receptors is a human donor with classical Hodgkin lymphoma.

The CDR3 nucleotides are TGCGCCAGCAGCTTGCCGGGGCATAATTCACCCCTCCACTTT. Amino acid sequence: CASSLPGHNSPLHF. The chain uses TRBV5-1 and TRBJ1-6, with D possibly being TRBD1 (5 bases). The CDR3 spans 14 residues. Germline assignment: CDR1 SGHRS and CDR2 YFSETQ. Trimming stripped 1 base from V and 5 bases from J, with 7 bases between.

This sequence joins TRBV2 and TRBJ2-7, with 9 bases aligning to TRBD1. V lost 3 bases to trimming and J lost 7 bases; unmatched junction nucleotides: 7. This CDR3 is built from 14 residues. Germline V gives CDR1 SNHLY, CDR2 FYNNEI. In DNA, the CDR3 is TGTGCCAGCAGTGAGAGGACAGGGGAGAGGGAGCAGTACTTC. Its translation: CASSERTGEREQYF. The full variable domain, with the rest looked up from reference TRBV2 and TRBJ2-7, is EPEVTQTPSHQVTQMGQEVILRCVPISNHLYFYWYRQILGQKVEFLVSFYNNEISEKSEIFDDQFSVERPDGSNFTLKIRSTKLEDSAMYFCASSERTGEREQYFGPGTRLTVT.

J is TRBJ2-2 and V is TRBV5-1, with D perhaps given as TRBD1 or TRBD2 (5 bases each). V lost 3 bases and J lost 8, with 17 bases in between. The CDR3 extends over 15 amino acids. Per germline, CDR1 SGHRS and CDR2 YFSETQ. This chain's CDR3 is CASSSSGPIFGELFF. In DNA, the CDR3 is TGCGCCAGCAGCTCTTCGGGACCCATATTTGGGGAGCTGTTTTTT. Full variable domain (missing parts from reference TRBV5-1 and TRBJ2-2): KAGVTQTPRYLIKTRGQQVTLSCSPISGHRSVSWYQQTPGQGLQFLFEYFSETQRNKGNFPGRFSGRQFSNSRSEMNVSTLELGDSALYLCASSSSGPIFGELFFGEGSRLTVL.

The chain recombines TRBV6-5 with TRBJ2-5, with 7 bases fitting TRBD2. The V segment lost 3 bases and the J segment 2 bases; nucleotides outside the gene matches: 9. Germline loops: CDR1 MNHEY, CDR2 SVGAGI. This CDR3 comprises 16 residues. The CDR3 spells CASSYWGEGVQETQYF. In DNA form, the CDR3 reads TGTGCCAGCAGTTATTGGGGGGAGGGCGTGCAAGAGACCCAGTACTTC.

The chain couples TRBV11-2 to TRBJ1-2, with D possibly matching TRBD1 (5 bases). The CDR3 runs to 15 residues. CDR1 is SGHAT, CDR2 FQNNGV, per germline. Trimming left V 0 bases short and J 2 bases short, with 10 bases between. The CDR3 here is CASSLDPTENYGYTF. CDR3 coding DNA: TGTGCCAGCAGCTTAGATCCGACAGAGAACTATGGCTACACCTTC. Using reference TRBV11-2 and TRBJ1-2 for the parts outside the CDR3, the full variable domain is EAGVAQSPRYKIIEKRQSVAFWCNPISGHATLYWYQQILGQGPKLLIQFQNNGVVDDSQLPKDRFSAERLKGVDSTLKIQPAKLEDSAVYLCASSLDPTENYGYTFGSGTRLTVV.

This clone occurred a few times. The chain combines TRBV19 with TRBJ2-7, with 7 bases identical to TRBD2. This CDR3 comprises 12 residues. The J segment lost 9 bases and the V segment lost 5 bases, leaving 7 bases of the junction unmatched. Looked up from germline, CDR1 is LNHDA and CDR2 is SQIVND (reference sequence). The CDR3 region has the DNA TGTGCCAGTAGTGCCACCGGGACTATGCAGTACTTC. This translates into CASSATGTMQYF.

The genes are TRBV6-5 and TRBJ1-3; D is unclear. Trimming took 7 bases from V and 4 from J, leaving 14 bases between them. The CDR3 spans 14 residues. Germline lookup yields CDR1 MNHEY and CDR2 SVGAGI. CDR3 protein: CASTSHTKGNTIYF. The CDR3 DNA reads TGTGCCAGCACCTCACACACAAAGGGAAACACCATATATTTT.

Regarding this clone: Germline and junction disagree at one end, which may indicate a read error. The chain combines TRBV7-7 with TRBJ1-4; D call uncertain. Germline V gene lookup returns CDR1 SSHAT and CDR2 FNYEAQ (reference sequence). The CDR3 is 13 residues long. CDR3 DNA: TGTGCTAGCAGCTTAGAAGCTAATGAAAAACTGTTTTTT. Translation: CASSLEANEKLFF.